These 27 T cell receptor beta chains share one sample of origin, sequenced in a study of T-cell reconstitution after alpha-beta-depleted transplantation in children. Molecular barcoding with unique molecular identifiers was used for the TCRbeta library. TCRdb recomputed calls from the PCR reads with MiXCR, one row per CDR3 protein. The sample carries around 580,000 distinct CDR3 sequences, around 23% recorded once. This specimen was PBMCs, mostly from graft donor cells, taken 360 days after TCRalphabeta/CD19-depleted stem cell transplant. These receptor sequences come from a boy in the first two years of life who had a stem cell transplant for acute myeloid leukemia, so the T cells may come from the graft donor.

This clonotype was detected many times. Mismatch with germline at one junction end may stem from a read error. This chain joins TRBV27 and TRBJ2-1; 7 bases line up with TRBD2. In germline, CDR1 is MNHEY, CDR2 SMNVEV (reference sequence). This CDR3 spans 14 amino acids. The CDR3 loop reads CASSLSGAYNEQFF. In DNA form, the CDR3 reads TGCGCCAGCAGCTTAAGCGGGGCCTACAATGAGCAGTTCTTC.

The chain links TRBV6-1 to TRBJ2-3; the match to TRBD2 covers 10 bases. The CDR3 has 15 amino acids. V lost 6 bases, J lost 5 bases, and 8 bases stayed unmatched. CDR1 and CDR2 (germline): MNHNS, SASEGT. The CDR3 region has the DNA TGTGCCAGCAGGAAACTAGCGGGGTTCGAAGATACGCAGTATTTT. Residues: CASRKLAGFEDTQYF.

This clonotype was counted many times. The V call is TRBV11-2, the J call TRBJ2-2, with 8 positions matching TRBD1. Germline CDR1 and CDR2: SGHAT and FQNNGV. The CDR3 sequence is 20 residues long. Trimming cost V 5 bases and J 0 bases; bases outside gene matches: 17. The CDR3: CASSPQGTGLRSANTGELFF. The CDR3, as DNA: TGTGCCAGCAGCCCACAAGGGACAGGTCTGAGAAGCGCGAACACCGGGGAGCTGTTTTTT.

This sequence joins TRBV2 and TRBJ2-7; D not resolved. The germline V gene encodes CDR1 SNHLY and CDR2 FYNNEI. Trimming took 6 bases from V and 2 from J, leaving 8 bases between them. The CDR3 has 12 residues. The CDR3 region is CASRVPTYEQYV. Here the CDR3 DNA reads TGTGCCAGCAGGGTCCCGACCTACGAGCAGTACGTC.

The chain is built from TRBV24-1 and TRBJ2-5, with TRBD2 identical over 9 bases. CDR1 is KGHDR and CDR2 is SFDVKD in the germline V gene. V shed 4 bases and J 3 bases; nucleotides not matched to a gene: 5. This CDR3 is built from 15 residues. CDR3 region: CATSEGTSLEETQYF. In nucleotides, the CDR3 is TGTGCCACCAGTGAGGGGACTAGCCTCGAAGAGACCCAGTACTTC.

This clonotype showed up just a few times. The V and J genes are TRBV9 and TRBJ2-3; 11 bases are shared with TRBD2. Trimming removed 4 bases from V and 2 bases from J; junction bases left unmatched: 6. There are 16 residues in the CDR3. The germline gives CDR1 SGDLS, CDR2 YYNGEE. Here the CDR3 reads CASSSASGGNTDTQYF. DNA of the CDR3: TGTGCCAGCAGCTCCGCTAGCGGGGGGAACACAGATACGCAGTATTTT.

This clonotype was seen a handful of times. V is TRBV20-1 and J is TRBJ2-7, with 10 bases lining up with TRBD1. Germline lookup yields CDR1 DFQATT and CDR2 SNEGSKA (reference sequence). Germline trimming cut 3 bases from V and 4 bases from J; bases unmatched to any gene: 3. CDR3 length equals 13 residues. The CDR3 sequence is CSARDRGRYEQYV. CDR3 nucleotides: TGCAGTGCTAGGGACAGGGGGAGATACGAGCAGTACGTC.

This chain joins TRBV12-3 or TRBV12-4 and TRBJ2-5; the D gene is possibly TRBD2 (5 bases). The CDR3 contains 14 residues. Between the trimmed V and J ends, which lost 6 bases and 1 base, there was a span of 12 bases. The CDR3 is CASRSDYTQETQYF. CDR3 in DNA: TGTGCCAGCAGGAGTGACTATACCCAAGAGACCCAGTACTTC.

The sample holds a few counts of this clonotype. This sequence joins TRBV20-1 and TRBJ2-6, with D tentatively TRBD1 (6 bases). The CDR3 is 15 amino acids. V lost 0 bases, J lost 2 bases, and 8 bases lay in between. Germline V CDR1 and CDR2: DFQATT, SNEGSKA (reference sequence). The CDR3, as DNA: TGCAGTGCTAGAGATGAGGGGGCTGGGGCCAACGTCCTGACTTTC. Its translation: CSARDEGAGANVLTF.

This clonotype was detected many times. The chain uses TRBV7-2 and TRBJ2-2; a weak D match, TRBD2 (5 bases). Germline V gene sequence: CDR1 SGHTA, CDR2 FQGNSA. This CDR3 region has 16 residues. V was cut by 2 bases and J by 1 base, with 11 bases left in between. Here the CDR3 reads CASSLSSPRNTGELFF. The CDR3 nucleotides read TGTGCCAGCAGCTTATCTAGCCCACGGAACACCGGGGAGCTGTTTTTT.

The table lists this clonotype with a few counts. V is TRBV6-2 or TRBV6-3 and J is TRBJ2-1, with 14 bases fitting TRBD2. Per germline, CDR1 MNHEY and CDR2 SVGEGT. V trimming: 2 bases; J trimming: 8 bases; junction bases outside the gene matches: 11. CDR3 length: 18 amino acids. CDR3 protein: CASSYRTGTSGGRHEQFF. Written as DNA, the CDR3 is TGTGCCAGCAGTTACCGAACGGGGACTAGCGGGGGACGCCATGAGCAGTTCTTC.

In its sample, this clonotype was seen many times. The chain joins TRBV12-3 or TRBV12-4 to TRBJ2-2; 7 bases map to TRBD2. The trim removed 3 bases at V and 5 bases at J, leaving 3 bases unmatched. CDR3 length: 14 residues. The CDR3 bases are TGTGCCAGCAGTTTTAGGCGGGGGACCGGGGAGCTGTTTTTT. Amino acids: CASSFRRGTGELFF.

There are a few counts of this clonotype. The J gene is TRBJ2-3, the V gene TRBV20-1; 8 bases are shared with TRBD1. The CDR3 has 13 residues. Trimming cost V 5 bases and J 4 bases; bases outside gene matches: 5. Germline V lookup: CDR1 DFQATT, CDR2 SNEGSKA (reference sequence). Here the CDR3 reads CSAGRTGPDTQYF. The CDR3 DNA follows: TGCAGTGCTGGCCGGACAGGGCCAGATACGCAGTATTTT.

This clonotype occurred many times. The V and J genes are TRBV7-9 and TRBJ1-1; tentative D call: TRBD1 (6 bases). V lost 4 bases and J lost 4, with 7 bases in between. The germline CDR1 and CDR2 sequences are SEHNR and FQNEAQ (reference sequence). CDR3 length: 12 amino acids. CDR3 amino acids: CASSSQGTEAFF. As DNA, the CDR3 is TGTGCCAGCAGCTCACAGGGCACTGAAGCTTTCTTT.

This clonotype was detected ten times or more. The germline gene is not matched at one end of the junction; a read error may be the cause. CDR3 DNA sequence: TGCGGGACCGGGACAGGGCCCCCCGATGGCAAAAACATTCAGTACTTC. This codes for CGTGTGPPDGKNIQYF. The chain carries TRBV12-3 or TRBV12-4 and TRBJ2-4; 9 nucleotides match TRBD1. The CDR3 sequence is 16 residues long.

The rearrangement uses TRBV24-1 and TRBJ2-2; possible D gene TRBD2, 5 bases. Germline assignment: CDR1 KGHDR and CDR2 SFDVKD. Trimming cost V 2 bases and J 5 bases, with 8 bases left between them. The CDR3 runs to 14 residues. CDR3 loop: CATSDSLATGELFF. The CDR3 nucleotides are TGTGCCACCAGTGATTCTCTAGCAACCGGGGAGCTGTTTTTT.

This clonotype has at least ten counts. V usage is TRBV12-3 or TRBV12-4 and J usage is TRBJ2-3; weak D call: TRBD2 (6 bases). Trimming stripped 5 bases from V and 3 bases from J, with 15 bases between. The CDR3 totals 15 residues. The CDR3 here is CASSQLAGGTDTQYF. CDR3 bases: TGTGCCAGCAGTCAACTAGCAGGAGGTACAGATACGCAGTATTTT.

This clonotype came up a few times. The genes are TRBV28 and TRBJ2-2; 10 positions agree with TRBD2. The CDR3 is 18 residues long. Germline CDR1 reads MDHEN; CDR2 reads SYDVKM. V trimming: 1 base; J trimming: 2 bases; junction bases outside the gene matches: 7. This chain's CDR3 is CASSLSLAGATNTGELFF. Here the CDR3 DNA reads TGTGCCAGCAGTTTATCGCTAGCGGGGGCTACAAACACCGGGGAGCTGTTTTTT.

This clonotype was counted a few times. The chain combines TRBV29-1 with TRBJ2-3; perhaps TRBD1 as D (7 bases). Germline lookup yields CDR1 SQVTM and CDR2 ANQGSEA. The CDR3 has 14 residues. With 7 bases removed from V and 1 base from J, the gap between germline ends came to 15 bases. CDR3 nucleotide sequence: TGCAGCGCCCGCCGCGGGACAGGCACAGATACGCAGTATTTT. Translating it yields CSARRGTGTDTQYF.

The chain combines TRBV6-6 with TRBJ2-3; TRBD1 or TRBD2 may be the D gene (5 bases each). Germline-derived CDR1 and CDR2 are MNHNY and SVGAGI (reference sequence). The CDR3 is 12 residues long. V was pared by 6 bases and J by 1 base, with 5 bases between. The CDR3 nucleotides are TGTGCCAGCAGGGGACGCACAGATACGCAGTATTTT. Translation: CASRGRTDTQYF.

This clonotype was detected a few times. The rearrangement uses TRBV5-6 and TRBJ2-2; D ambiguous. The ends were cut back, 1 base at V and 2 bases at J, with 18 bases in the middle. The CDR3 sequence is 18 residues long. CDR1 and CDR2 from the germline V gene are SGHDT and YYEEEE. The CDR3 DNA is TGTGCCAGCAGCTTGTATCTGCCTCCTCCGATAAACACCGGGGAGCTGTTTTTT. Translation gives CASSLYLPPPINTGELFF.

This clonotype has a count of ten or more. V is TRBV2 and J is TRBJ2-7; 8 bases align to TRBD1. Germline CDR1 is SNHLY and CDR2 is FYNNEI. The CDR3 consists of 13 residues. Germline trimming cut 6 bases from V and 6 bases from J; bases unmatched to any gene: 7. CDR3 loop: CASREQGVSEQYV. In nucleotides, the CDR3 is TGTGCCAGCAGGGAACAGGGGGTTAGCGAGCAGTACGTC.

This clonotype was counted a few times. The J gene is TRBJ2-5, the V gene TRBV18, with D perhaps being TRBD1 or TRBD2 (5 bases each). CDR1 and CDR2 from the germline V gene are KGHSH and LQKENI. Trimming removed 5 bases from V and 7 bases from J, with 17 bases in between. The CDR3 has 14 residues. The CDR3 protein is CASSGPGPTGTQYF. CDR3 in DNA: TGTGCCAGCTCAGGACCGGGACCCACGGGGACCCAGTACTTC.

The chain uses TRBV6-1 and TRBJ2-3, with TRBD1 matching 7 bases. Unmatched junction bases numbered 4, after V lost 7 bases and J lost 0 bases. The CDR3 sequence is 14 residues long. Germline V lookup: CDR1 MNHNS, CDR2 SASEGT. CDR3 amino acids: CASKQGPSTDTQYF. CDR3 DNA: TGTGCCAGCAAACAGGGGCCTAGCACAGATACGCAGTATTTT.

This clonotype was observed at least ten times. The V call is TRBV20-1, the J call TRBJ2-7, with D unresolved. The CDR3 contains 15 residues. The germline CDR1 and CDR2 sequences are DFQATT and SNEGSKA (reference sequence). Trimming took off 5 bases at V and 2 bases at J, with 19 bases between the two ends. The CDR3: CSALHRTASTYEQYV. For the CDR3, the DNA is TGCAGTGCTTTACACCGGACGGCTTCCACCTACGAGCAGTACGTC.

This clonotype was seen repeatedly, ten times or more. This chain uses TRBV6-1 with TRBJ2-2, with D tentatively TRBD1 (5 bases). The CDR3 consists of 15 residues. The V end lost 8 bases, the J end lost 7 bases, and 20 bases lay between the germline ends. In germline, CDR1 is MNHNS, CDR2 SASEGT. The CDR3 bases are TGTGCCAGCGTGAACCGGGCAGGCGGACACGGGGAGCTGTTTTTT. Amino acids: CASVNRAGGHGELFF.

This clonotype has ten or more counts. The rearrangement uses TRBV20-1 and TRBJ2-2; 9 bases line up with TRBD2. The CDR3 covers 16 residues. The V and J ends lost 5 bases and 1 base, in that order; junction bases with no gene match: 8. Germline values: CDR1 DFQATT, CDR2 SNEGSKA (reference sequence). DNA for the CDR3: TGCAGTGCTGGGAGGGGAGCGGGGGGGAACACCGGGGAGCTGTTTTTT. Translating gives CSAGRGAGGNTGELFF.